This T cell receptor beta chain was observed in a study of blood T cell repertoires in COVID-19 (dated by TCRdb to the early 2020s). For context, the study as a whole: The collaborator samples originated in the United States, Italy and Spain and spanned the acute and convalescent phases of COVID-19. The repertoires were made available in a free public database intended to serve as a resource for research on the immune response to SARS-CoV-2. The material from the prospective study consisted of cDNA or gDNA derived from T cells, B-cell-depleted T cells, or PBMCs. The samples were drawn from two sources: the first 160 participants of the ongoing ImmuneRACE study, and 1,200 or so subjects contributed by 6 global collaborators. Nearly every sample came with metadata listing a de-identified subject ID, COVID-19 status, age in years and sex. The dataset comprised deeply sampled blood TCRbeta repertoires from subjects exposed to, actively infected with, or recovered from COVID-19. Where HLA class I and class II types were available, the types were taken from metadata supplied by the sample provider, not from assay-based typing. The investigation overall reported the following: The quantity of clinical and demographic metadata differed by source and by participant and was supplied without curation.

TCRbeta CDR3 regions were amplified from genomic DNA using the immunoSEQ Assay, a bias-controlled multiplex PCR. In the original analysis: Within the assay, amplification of reference gene primers was used to estimate how many nucleated cells each sample contained. Sequence reads were collapsed and filtered to measure the absolute abundance of every unique TCRbeta CDR3 rearrangement. For each sample, productive Simpson clonality was calculated as the square root of Simpson's diversity index across productive rearrangements. As stored in TCRdb, this immuneACCESS dataset retains in-frame rearrangements with V and J assigned. A fraction of the clones does not appear; measured against another copy, unresolved V genes explain less than half of the discrepancy, and the remainder lacks a known reason. That table supplies the V and J calls and clone size; D and trimming were determined from the DNA. This sample lists about 190,000 clones; around 90% were detected once. Approximately 5.6% of the sample lies in the top ten.

With respect to this clone: What antigen it recognizes has not been identified. Qualities for individual bases were not recorded, and no much larger clone is one base off.

Whole blood was collected in K2EDTA tubes by collaborating institutions according to the institutions' own protocols. Collaborator samples were shipped for TCRbeta analysis as frozen whole blood, isolated PBMCs, or DNA extracted from either sample type. The clonotype comes from a man aged 40-50 years with active or convalescent COVID-19. Sample: peripheral blood.

The CDR3 reads CASTDSLTTDTQYF. The nucleotide sequence is TGTGCCAGCACAGACAGCTTGACCACAGATACGCAGTATTTT. The chain was built from TRBV2 and TRBJ2-3; the best D guess is TRBD1, with 5 bases matching. CDR1 and CDR2 were assigned from the germline V gene as SNHLY and FYNNEI. The junction carries 13 bases between V and J, which are trimmed by 7 bases and 2 bases respectively. The CDR3 contains 14 residues, cysteine and phenylalanine counted. Only the CDR3 DNA is retained, 42 bases long and in frame from the first base.